Detailed here is one T cell receptor (beta chain). Antigen specificity is unknown. TCRdb re-analysed the 5' RACE reads in MiXCR, keeping a single row per CDR3 protein. The sample lists 350,000 to 450,000 distinct CDR3 sequences, around 6.4% seen once, with about 15% in the top ten. The sample belongs to a study of T cells after yellow fever vaccination. Findings of the study overall: Abundant clonotypes from the bulk population could get into FACS-sorted repertoires as contaminants. Few clonotypes appeared in both CD4 and CD8 compartments. Post-booster repertoires contained most primary-vaccination clones again (almost 97% CD4, approximately 86% CD8).

Trimming pared 3 bases from V and 1 base from J, leaving 11 bases between. Germline loops: CDR1 SGHTA, CDR2 FQGTGA. The length of the CDR3 is 15 residues. This material consisted of PBMCs, taken 5 days after the yellow fever booster vaccination. V is TRBV7-3 and J is TRBJ2-3; tentative D call: TRBD1 (6 bases). The TCR sequence derives from a man under 40 who received the YFV17D yellow fever vaccine. The CDR3 protein is CASSFLGAGTDTQYF. Written as DNA, the CDR3 is TGTGCCAGCAGCTTTCTGGGGGCCGGCACAGATACGCAGTATTTT.